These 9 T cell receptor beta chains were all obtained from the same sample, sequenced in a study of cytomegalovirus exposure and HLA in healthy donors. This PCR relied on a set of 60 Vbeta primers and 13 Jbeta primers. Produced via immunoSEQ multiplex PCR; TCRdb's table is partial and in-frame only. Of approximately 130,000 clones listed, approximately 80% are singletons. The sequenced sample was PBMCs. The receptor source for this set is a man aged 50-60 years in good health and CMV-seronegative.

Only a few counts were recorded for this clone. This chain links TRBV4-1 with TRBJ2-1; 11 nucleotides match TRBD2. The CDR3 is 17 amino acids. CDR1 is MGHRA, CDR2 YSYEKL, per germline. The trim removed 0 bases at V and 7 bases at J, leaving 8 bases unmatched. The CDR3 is CASSQEYRASGRNEQFF. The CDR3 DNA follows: TGCGCCAGCAGCCAAGAATATAGGGCTAGCGGGAGGAATGAGCAGTTCTTC.

The CDR3 DNA reads TGTGCCAGCAGCTCACAGGGGGCTGGAAACACCATATATTTT. It yields the protein CASSSQGAGNTIYF. The J gene is TRBJ1-3, the V gene TRBV11-2; 8 bases are a match to TRBD1. This CDR3 has 14 amino acids. Germline CDR1 is SGHAT and CDR2 is FQNNGV. The V gene end was trimmed by 4 bases and the J gene end by 2 bases; junction bases not matched to a gene: 1.

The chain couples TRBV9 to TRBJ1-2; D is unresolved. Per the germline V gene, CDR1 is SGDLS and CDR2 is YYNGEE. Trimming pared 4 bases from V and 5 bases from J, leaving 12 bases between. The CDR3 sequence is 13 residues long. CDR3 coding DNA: TGTGCCAGCAGCTCCGTCCCAGGATATGGCTACACCTTC. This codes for CASSSVPGYGYTF.

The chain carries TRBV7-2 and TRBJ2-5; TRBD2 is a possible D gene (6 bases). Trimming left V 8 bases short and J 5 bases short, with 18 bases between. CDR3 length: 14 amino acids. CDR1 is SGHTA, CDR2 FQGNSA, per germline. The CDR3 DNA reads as TGTGCCAGCGGTTCGCGGGAAAGATGGGAGACCCAGTACTTC. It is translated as CASGSRERWETQYF.

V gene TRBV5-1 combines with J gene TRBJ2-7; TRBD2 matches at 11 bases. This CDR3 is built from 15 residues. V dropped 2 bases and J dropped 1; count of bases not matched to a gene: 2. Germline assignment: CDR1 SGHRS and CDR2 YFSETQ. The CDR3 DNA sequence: TGCGCCAGCAGCTTCACTAGCGGGGGTTCCTACGAGCAGTACTTC. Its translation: CASSFTSGGSYEQYF.

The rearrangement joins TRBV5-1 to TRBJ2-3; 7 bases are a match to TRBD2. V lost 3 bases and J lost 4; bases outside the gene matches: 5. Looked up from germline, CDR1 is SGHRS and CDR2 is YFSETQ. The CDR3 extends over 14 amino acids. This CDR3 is CASSWGGQADTQYF. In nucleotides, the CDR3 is TGCGCCAGCAGCTGGGGGGGTCAAGCAGATACGCAGTATTTT.

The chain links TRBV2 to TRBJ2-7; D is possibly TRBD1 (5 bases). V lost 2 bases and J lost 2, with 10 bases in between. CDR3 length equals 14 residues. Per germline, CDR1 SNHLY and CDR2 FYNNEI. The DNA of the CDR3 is TGTGCCAGCAGTGAAAAGGGGTCCCCCTACGAGCAGTACTTC. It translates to CASSEKGSPYEQYF.

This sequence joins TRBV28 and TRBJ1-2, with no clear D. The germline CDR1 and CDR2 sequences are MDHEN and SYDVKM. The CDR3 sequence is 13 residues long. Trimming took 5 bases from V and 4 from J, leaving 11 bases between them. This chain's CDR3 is CASSELNFYGYTF. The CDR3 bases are TGTGCCAGCAGTGAATTAAACTTCTATGGCTACACCTTC.

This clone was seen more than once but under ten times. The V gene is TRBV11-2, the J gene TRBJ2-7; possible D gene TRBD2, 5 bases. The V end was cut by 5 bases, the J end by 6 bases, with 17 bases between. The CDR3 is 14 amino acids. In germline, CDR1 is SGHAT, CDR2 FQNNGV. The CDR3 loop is CASSPRAVGGEQYF. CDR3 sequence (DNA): TGTGCCAGCAGCCCCCGCGCGGTAGGAGGCGAGCAGTACTTC.